These T cell receptor beta chains were read from a single sample in a study of glioma-infiltrating T cells. A single record per CDR3 protein comes from TCRdb applying MiXCR to the multiplex PCR reads. The sample shows under 130,000 distinct CDR3 sequences, about 30% of them seen only once. Sequencing used glioma tissue, nonneoplastic brain tissue, or PBMCs (not recorded which). These receptors were obtained from a human donor with low-grade glioma or glioblastoma, undergoing nonglioma brain surgery, or in good health (not recorded which). The CDR3 runs from the conserved cysteine through the conserved F or W. D genes are given only for firm matches. Clone size is not always given. Where it is, it says once, few, many or a class for expanded clones.

DNA: TGTGCCAGTAGTATAGTACGAGGGAGCAATCAGCCCCAGCATTTT; CDR3: CASSIVRGSNQPQHF; D: NA; V: TRBV19; J: TRBJ1-5; size: many
DNA: TGTGCCAGCAGCCCGGGACTAGAGGGAGAGCAGTACTTC; CDR3: CASSPGLEGEQYF; D: TRBD2; V: TRBV7-9; J: TRBJ2-7; size: many
DNA: TGTGCCAGCAGCCCGATGGGGCGAGCGGGGAGATACAATGAGCAGTTCTTC; CDR3: CASSPMGRAGRYNEQFF; D: TRBD2; V: TRBV3-1; J: TRBJ2-1; size: few
DNA: TGTGCCAGCAACTTCGGCACCGCCACTGAAGCTTTCTTT; CDR3: CASNFGTATEAFF; D: NA; V: TRBV12-3/TRBV12-4; J: TRBJ1-1; size: many
DNA: TGTGCCAGCAGCCTAGGAATCAGCAATCAGCCCCAGCATTTT; CDR3: CASSLGISNQPQHF; D: NA; V: TRBV7-2; J: TRBJ1-5; size: many
DNA: TGCGCCAGCAGCCACGAACATGGGGGGTTTATTTACAATGAGCAGTTCTTC; CDR3: CASSHEHGGFIYNEQFF; D: NA; V: TRBV4-1; J: TRBJ2-1; size: few
DNA: TGCGCCAGCAGCCAAGATAGCCCCCTCGTAGCGGGGGGGACAGGATATGGCTACACCTTC; CDR3: CASSQDSPLVAGGTGYGYTF; D: TRBD1; V: TRBV4-3; J: TRBJ1-2; size: many
DNA: TGTGCCAGCAGTCTCTCCAGTAATAACAATGAGCAGTTCTTC; CDR3: CASSLSSNNNEQFF; D: NA; V: TRBV12-3/TRBV12-4; J: TRBJ2-1; size: few
DNA: TGTGCCAGCAGTTACTCCCCCACTAGCGGGATCTACAATGAGCAGTTCTTC; CDR3: CASSYSPTSGIYNEQFF; D: TRBD2; V: TRBV6-2/TRBV6-3; J: TRBJ2-1; size: many
DNA: TGCGCCAGCAGCCCACGACAGGGGGCGAACTATGGCTACACCTTC; CDR3: CASSPRQGANYGYTF; D: TRBD1; V: TRBV4-3; J: TRBJ1-2; size: NA
DNA: TGTGCCATCAGTGACTTCAGGGGTTCGGATACGCAGTATTTT; CDR3: CAISDFRGSDTQYF; D: NA; V: TRBV10-3; J: TRBJ2-3; size: NA
DNA: TGTGCCAGCAGCCCCACCGGGACAGGGGGGGATGGCTACACCTTC; CDR3: CASSPTGTGGDGYTF; D: TRBD1; V: TRBV7-2; J: TRBJ1-2; size: NA
DNA: TGTGCCAGCAGCGAGACCCGAGGTCTAGGCTGGGAGCTGTTTTTT; CDR3: CASSETRGLGWELFF; D: NA; V: TRBV11-2; J: TRBJ2-2; size: once
DNA: TGTGCCAGCAGCCTCCAAATTGGGCGGGGAACTGAAGCTTTCTTT; CDR3: CASSLQIGRGTEAFF; D: NA; V: TRBV7-9; J: TRBJ1-1; size: NA
DNA: TGTGCCAGCAGCTCCTTAGCGGGGGGTCCTCGGGGGACCCAGTACTTC; CDR3: CASSSLAGGPRGTQYF; D: TRBD2; V: TRBV5-4; J: TRBJ2-5; size: NA
DNA: TGCGCCAGCAGCCCAAGTTGGGGAAGAAGCACAGATACGCAGTATTTT; CDR3: CASSPSWGRSTDTQYF; D: NA; V: TRBV5-1; J: TRBJ2-3; size: NA
DNA: TGTGCCAGCAGCATCAGGACAGACCACACCGGGGAGCTGTTTTTT; CDR3: CASSIRTDHTGELFF; D: NA; V: TRBV5-4; J: TRBJ2-2; size: NA
DNA: TGCAGTGCTAGATTCCAAGATACGCAGTATTTT; CDR3: CSARFQDTQYF; D: NA; V: TRBV20-1; J: TRBJ2-3; size: many
DNA: TGTGCCAGCAGTCCAACGCAGGGGATGGGTGAAAAACTGTTTTTT; CDR3: CASSPTQGMGEKLFF; D: NA; V: TRBV27; J: TRBJ1-4; size: many
DNA: TGTGCCGTAGGAAGGGTAGCGGGGGTTAATGAGCAGTTCTTC; CDR3: CAVGRVAGVNEQFF; D: TRBD2; V: TRBV19; J: TRBJ2-1; size: few
DNA: TGTGCCAGCAGCTTAACTAGCGGGGGGCACGAGACCCAGTACTTC; CDR3: CASSLTSGGHETQYF; D: TRBD2; V: TRBV7-2; J: TRBJ2-5; size: few
DNA: TGTGCCAGTAATGGACTAGCGGGAGGAACAGATACGCAGTATTTT; CDR3: CASNGLAGGTDTQYF; D: TRBD2; V: TRBV19; J: TRBJ2-3; size: few
DNA: TGTGCCAGCTCACCATGGCCTCAGGGCGATGGCTACACCTTC; CDR3: CASSPWPQGDGYTF; D: NA; V: TRBV18; J: TRBJ1-2; size: many
DNA: TGTGCCAGCAGCCAGGGGAGAACCACTGAAGCTTTCTTT; CDR3: CASSQGRTTEAFF; D: NA; V: TRBV14; J: TRBJ1-1; size: NA
DNA: TGTGCCAGCAGAGCCGGACACCGAAAGGAATCACCCCTCCACTTT; CDR3: CASRAGHRKESPLHF; D: NA; V: TRBV6-1; J: TRBJ1-6; size: many
DNA: TGTAGGACCGGGAGCACAGATACGCAGTATTTT; CDR3: CRTGSTDTQYF; D: NA; V: TRBV28; J: TRBJ2-3; size: many
DNA: TGTGCCAGCAGTACCGAATCGGTGGTTTTCTTT; CDR3: CASSTESVVFF; D: NA; V: TRBV2; J: TRBJ1-1; size: many